This entry lists 18 T cell receptor beta chains sequenced from one sample in a study of CD8+ T cells in alopecia areata. Sequencing used cDNA as its template, made by extracting RNA and reverse transcribing it. Method: immunoSEQ multiplex PCR; TCRdb's copy keeps in-frame clones and lacks some. The sample holds some 88,000 clones; around 47% are singletons and the top ten take less than 20%. Specified treatment: oral pan-JAK inhibitor, 5-10 mg twice daily. Sequenced material: CD8+ T cells sorted from blood, taken at week 24, from a patient treated with tofacitinib. These receptor sequences come from a human donor with alopecia areata.

This clone has only a few counts. The rearrangement uses TRBV2 and TRBJ2-5; 9 nucleotides align to TRBD1. This CDR3 region has 15 residues. Germline CDR1 SNHLY, CDR2 FYNNEI. The trim removed 5 bases at V and 5 bases at J, leaving 9 bases unmatched. As DNA, the CDR3 is TGTGCCAGCAGTACACCGGGACAGGGAGTCGAGACCCAGTACTTC. It codes for CASSTPGQGVETQYF.

This clone has at least ten counts. The chain carries TRBV11-2 and TRBJ2-3; the D gene is possibly TRBD1 (5 bases). The CDR3 runs 18 residues. The germline V gene encodes CDR1 SGHAT and CDR2 FQNNGV. With 4 bases removed from V and 2 bases from J, the gap between germline ends came to 22 bases. The CDR3 sequence is CASSYAPWAGLSTDTQYF. The CDR3 coding sequence is TGTGCCAGCAGCTACGCACCTTGGGCAGGGTTATCCACAGATACGCAGTATTTT.

The chain carries TRBV7-8 and TRBJ2-7; D possibly matches TRBD1 or TRBD2 (5 bases each). This CDR3 is 12 amino acids long. The V end lost 8 bases, the J end lost 5 bases, and 13 bases lay between the germline ends. Germline lookup yields CDR1 SGHVS and CDR2 FQNEAQ. CDR3 region: CASVTGGDEQYF. CDR3 coding DNA: TGTGCCAGCGTCACAGGAGGAGACGAGCAGTACTTC.

This chain uses TRBV9 with TRBJ2-1, with a weak D call TRBD1 (5 bases). V was clipped by 4 bases and J by 2 bases, with 16 bases between them. Germline loops: CDR1 SGDLS, CDR2 YYNGEE. The CDR3 length is 16 residues. The chain's CDR3 is CASSPWGSPTYNEQFF. The CDR3 DNA follows: TGTGCCAGCAGCCCTTGGGGCAGCCCAACCTACAATGAGCAGTTCTTC.

The chain has TRBV4-1 and TRBJ2-3; D is perhaps TRBD1 (5 bases). The germline CDR1 and CDR2 sequences are MGHRA and YSYEKL. Trimming removed 0 bases from V and 6 bases from J, with 10 bases in between. The CDR3 is 14 amino acids. CDR3 DNA sequence: TGCGCCAGCAGCCAAGAAATAAGGGGCGATACGCAGTATTTT. Protein sequence: CASSQEIRGDTQYF.

This clone has at least ten counts. The chain employs TRBV2 and TRBJ2-1, with D unclear. The length of the CDR3 is 14 residues. Germline V CDR1 and CDR2: SNHLY, FYNNEI. Trimming removed 7 bases from V and 5 bases from J, with 15 bases in between. The CDR3 sequence: CASTGRTDHNEQFF. The DNA of the CDR3 is TGTGCCAGCACCGGTAGGACGGATCACAATGAGCAGTTCTTC.

The V and J genes are TRBV29-1 and TRBJ2-1; D call uncertain. There are 12 residues in the CDR3. V was trimmed by 8 bases and J by 4 bases, leaving 12 bases between them. From germline, CDR1 is SQVTM and CDR2 ANQGSEA. The CDR3, as DNA: TGCAGCATCCCCAAAAGTTACAATGAGCAGTTCTTC. Protein product: CSIPKSYNEQFF.

This chain joins TRBV27 and TRBJ1-5; 9 bases are a match to TRBD1. The germline V gene has CDR1 MNHEY and CDR2 SMNVEV (reference sequence). The V gene end was trimmed by 6 bases and the J gene end by 6 bases; junction bases not matched to a gene: 6. The CDR3 is made up of 14 amino acids. The CDR3 sequence: CASRSTGGGQPQHF. The CDR3 nucleotides are TGTGCCAGCAGATCGACAGGGGGAGGTCAGCCCCAGCATTTT.

This clone has just a few counts. The chain is built from TRBV15 and TRBJ2-1; D call uncertain. Germline V gene sequence: CDR1 LNHNV, CDR2 YYDKDF (reference sequence). The CDR3 has 14 amino acids. The V and J ends lost 0 bases and 4 bases respectively, with 7 bases between them. CDR3 nucleotide sequence: TGTGCCACCAGCAGAGAAAGGAATTACAATGAGCAGTTCTTC. Amino acid sequence: CATSRERNYNEQFF.

This clone was detected once. The chain carries TRBV27 and TRBJ1-2; D might be TRBD1 (5 bases). With 6 bases removed from V and 8 bases from J, the gap between germline ends came to 16 bases. The CDR3 covers 13 residues. The germline V gene has CDR1 MNHEY and CDR2 SMNVEV (reference sequence). The CDR3 nucleotides read TGTGCCAGCAGCTCCCCGGGGGGGAACGGCTACACCTTC. Its translation: CASSSPGGNGYTF.

This clone is a singleton in its sample. The V gene is TRBV30, the J gene TRBJ2-7; D unresolved. V shed 4 bases and J shed 3 bases, with 7 bases lying between them. Looked up from germline, CDR1 is GTSNPN and CDR2 is SVGIG (reference sequence). The CDR3 length is 11 residues. The CDR3 DNA reads TGTGCCTGGACTAGTGGCTACGAGCAGTACTTC. It encodes CAWTSGYEQYF. Full variable domain (rest looked up from reference TRBV30 and TRBJ2-7): SQTIHQWPATLVQPVGSPLSLECTVEGTSNPNLYWYRQAAGRGLQLLFYSVGIGQISSEVPQNLSASRPQDRQFILSSKKLLLSDSGFYLCAWTSGYEQYFGPGTRLTVT.

The chain has TRBV19 and TRBJ2-7, with D perhaps matching TRBD1 (5 bases). Trimming stripped 4 bases from V and 3 bases from J, with 10 bases between. Germline-derived CDR1 and CDR2 are LNHDA and SQIVND (reference sequence). The CDR3 runs 13 residues. CDR3 sequence reads: CASSTFDSYEQYF. CDR3 nucleotides: TGTGCCAGTAGTACCTTCGACAGCTACGAGCAGTACTTC. The full variable domain, in which reference TRBV19 and TRBJ2-7 provide the parts outside the CDR3, is DGGITQSPKYLFRKEGQNVTLSCEQNLNHDAMYWYRQDPGQGLRLIYYSQIVNDFQKGDIAEGYSVSREKKESFPLTVTSAQKNPTAFYLCASSTFDSYEQYFGPGTRLTVT.

The table lists this clone with a few counts. The chain carries TRBV7-2 and TRBJ2-4; 7 bases align to TRBD2. The CDR3 has 14 amino acids. With 5 bases clipped from V and 12 bases from J, the junction kept 13 bases outside the gene matches. The germline V gene encodes CDR1 SGHTA and CDR2 FQGNSA. CDR3 nucleotides: TGTGCCAGCAGCATCTCTCTCCGGGGCGGGGGTCAGTACTTC. Protein sequence: CASSISLRGGGQYF.

The genes are TRBV4-3 and TRBJ2-1; D may be TRBD2 (5 bases). The CDR3 covers 15 residues. Per germline, CDR1 LGHNA and CDR2 YSLEER. V was shortened by 0 bases and J by 1 base, with 7 bases between the two germline ends. CDR3 DNA sequence: TGCGCCAGCAGCCAAGATAGCGCTTCCTACAATGAGCAGTTCTTC. It codes for CASSQDSASYNEQFF.

This clone was counted between two and nine times. The rearrangement joins TRBV29-1 to TRBJ2-7; the D gene is possibly TRBD2 (5 bases). Deletions cut 0 bases from V and 4 bases from J, with 16 bases between. From germline, CDR1 is SQVTM and CDR2 ANQGSEA. This CDR3 region has 15 residues. The CDR3 DNA follows: TGCAGCGTTGAAGATCCTACTCGTGGGGAGTACGAGCAGTACTTC. Its translation is CSVEDPTRGEYEQYF.

This clone was seen a handful of times. One junction end disagrees with the germline gene, perhaps due to a read error. This sequence joins TRBV7-7 and TRBJ2-1; D gene unclear. Germline V lookup: CDR1 SSHAT, CDR2 FNYEAQ (reference sequence). The length of the CDR3 is 15 residues. CDR3 in DNA: TGTGCTAGCAGCTTAGCTCAAACCGGCTACAATGAGCAGTTCTTC. Protein product: CASSLAQTGYNEQFF.

DNA of the CDR3: TGTGCCACCTCCGGACAGGGGGGGCAGCCCCAGCATTTT. It encodes CATSGQGGQPQHF. The chain uses TRBV19 and TRBJ1-5; 10 nucleotides match TRBD1. Per germline, CDR1 LNHDA and CDR2 SQIVND (reference sequence). CDR3 length: 13 residues. V shed 10 bases, J shed 7 bases, and the junction held 7 bases outside the gene matches.

V and J are TRBV11-2 and TRBJ2-1; D not certain. This CDR3 region has 12 residues. CDR1 and CDR2 from the germline V gene are SGHAT and FQNNGV. V shed 3 bases and J shed 8 bases, with 8 bases lying between them. CDR3 in amino acids: CASSFVPYEQFF. CDR3 nucleotides: TGTGCCAGCAGCTTCGTCCCCTATGAGCAGTTCTTC.